This paragraph reports one TCR beta chain. This entry comes from a study of blood T cell repertoires in COVID-19. Study background: Both acute and convalescent COVID-19 samples were obtained from the United States, Italy and Spain.

Clones were read by immunoSEQ multiplex PCR, and TCRdb kept only the in-frame ones, dropping some. The sample lists 250,000 to 300,000 clones; around four fifths were seen once. CDR1 is SGHTA, CDR2 FQGNSA, per germline. This CDR3 spans 15 amino acids. Trimming took 3 bases from V and 8 from J, leaving 19 bases between them. Sequencing was performed on PBMCs or T cells enriched from blood (not recorded which). The genes are TRBV7-2 and TRBJ1-2, with D possibly TRBD1 on 6 matching bases. The clonotype originates from a man aged 25-45 years with acute COVID-19. The CDR3 loop reads CASSFSTQGFGGYTF. In DNA, the CDR3 is TGTGCCAGCAGCTTCTCCACACAGGGATTTGGGGGCTACACCTTC.